This T cell receptor beta chain was observed in a study of blood T cell repertoires in COVID-19 (dated by TCRdb to 2020 to 2021). Concerning the study at large: Collaborator samples came from the United States, Italy and Spain and covered acute and convalescent phases of COVID-19. The dataset comprised deeply sampled blood TCRbeta repertoires from subjects exposed to, actively infected with, or recovered from COVID-19. The prospective study material was composed of cDNA or gDNA derived from T cells, B-cell-depleted T cells, or PBMCs. The repertoires were released in a freely available public database intended as a resource for research on the immune response to SARS-CoV-2. Where available, HLA class I and class II types were obtained from metadata supplied by the sample provider rather than from assay-based typing. Sample metadata almost always included a de-identified subject ID, COVID-19 status, age in years and sex. The samples were drawn from two sources: the first 160 participants of the ongoing ImmuneRACE study, and 950 to 1,500 subjects contributed by 6 global collaborators.

This clone appeared once. It lacks a known antigen. Within one base of it there is no much larger clone, and no base qualities were kept. CDR1 and CDR2 (MNHNY, SVGAGI) derive from the germline V gene (reference sequence). From cysteine to phenylalanine, the CDR3 is 17 amino acids long. Just CDR3 DNA is preserved here, 51 bases in frame from base 1. V is shortened by 5 bases, J by 7 bases, and the region joining them spans 26 bases. TCRbeta CDR3 regions were amplified from genomic DNA by means of the immunoSEQ Assay, a bias-controlled multiplex PCR. In the paper's pipeline: Nucleated cell counts per sample were estimated from amplification of reference gene primers within the assay. To quantify the absolute abundance of each unique TCRbeta CDR3 rearrangement, sequence reads were collapsed and filtered. Productive Simpson clonality was computed per sample as the square root of Simpson's diversity index over productive rearrangements. Not all clones reach the TCRdb copy of this immuneACCESS table, which keeps in-frame sequences only. Checked studies attribute under half of the gap to unresolved V genes and leave the rest unexplained. Clone size and the V and J calls come from that table; the DNA yielded D and trimming. Across this sample there are roughly 200,000 clones, with 83% seen only once. The ten largest clones add up to approximately 9% of the sample.

Whole blood was collected in K2EDTA tubes by collaborating institutions according to the institutions' own protocols. Collaborator samples were shipped for TCRbeta analysis as frozen whole blood, isolated PBMCs, or DNA extracted from either sample type. The paper as a whole reports these results and caveats: The quantity of clinical and demographic metadata differed by source and by participant and was supplied without curation.

The chain links TRBV6-6 with TRBJ2-5, with a weak D call of TRBD1 (6 bases match). The TCR was taken from a man in his forties with active or convalescent COVID-19. Material: peripheral blood. CDR3 region: CASSPSLGLVGGGTQYF. The DNA is TGTGCCAGCAGTCCCTCCCTTGGGCTAGTAGGGGGTGGGACCCAGTACTTC.